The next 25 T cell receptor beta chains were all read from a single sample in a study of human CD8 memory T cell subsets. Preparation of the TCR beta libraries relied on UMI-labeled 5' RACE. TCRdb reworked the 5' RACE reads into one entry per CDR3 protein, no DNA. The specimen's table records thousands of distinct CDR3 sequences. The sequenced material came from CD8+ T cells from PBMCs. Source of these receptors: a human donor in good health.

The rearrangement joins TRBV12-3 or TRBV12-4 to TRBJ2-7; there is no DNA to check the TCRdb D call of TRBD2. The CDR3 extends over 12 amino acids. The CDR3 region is CASRDSQREQYF.

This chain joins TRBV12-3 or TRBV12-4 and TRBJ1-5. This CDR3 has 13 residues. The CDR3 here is CASSLAHGQPQHF.

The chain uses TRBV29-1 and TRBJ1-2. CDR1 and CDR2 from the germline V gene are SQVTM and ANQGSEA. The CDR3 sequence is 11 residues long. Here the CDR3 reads CSVQRDYGYTF. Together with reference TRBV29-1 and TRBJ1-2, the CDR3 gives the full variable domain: SAVISQKPSRDICQRGTSLTIQCQVDSQVTMMFWYRQQPGQSLTLIATANQGSEATYESGFVIDKFPISRPNLTFSTLTVSNMSPEDSSIYLCSVQRDYGYTFGSGTRLTVV.

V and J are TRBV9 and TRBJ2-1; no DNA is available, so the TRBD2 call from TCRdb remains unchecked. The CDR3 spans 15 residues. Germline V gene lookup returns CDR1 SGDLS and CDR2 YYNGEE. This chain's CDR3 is CASSASGSGYNEQFF. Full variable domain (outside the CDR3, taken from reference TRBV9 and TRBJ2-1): DSGVTQTPKHLITATGQRVTLRCSPRSGDLSVYWYQQSLDQGLQFLIQYYNGEERAKGNILERFSAQQFPDLHSELNLSSLELGDSALYFCASSASGSGYNEQFFGPGTRLTVL.

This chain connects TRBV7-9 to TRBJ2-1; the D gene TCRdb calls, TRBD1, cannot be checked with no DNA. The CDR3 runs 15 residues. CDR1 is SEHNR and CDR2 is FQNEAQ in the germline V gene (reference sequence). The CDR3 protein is CASSPQGLLYNEQFF.

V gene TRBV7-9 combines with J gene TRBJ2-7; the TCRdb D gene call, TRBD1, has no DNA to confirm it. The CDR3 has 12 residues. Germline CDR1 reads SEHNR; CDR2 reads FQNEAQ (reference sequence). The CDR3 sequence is CASSDDRDEQYF.

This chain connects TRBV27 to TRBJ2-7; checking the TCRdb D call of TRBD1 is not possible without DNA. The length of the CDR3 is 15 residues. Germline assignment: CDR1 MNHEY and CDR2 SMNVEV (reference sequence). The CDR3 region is CASSPLTGGNNEQYF.

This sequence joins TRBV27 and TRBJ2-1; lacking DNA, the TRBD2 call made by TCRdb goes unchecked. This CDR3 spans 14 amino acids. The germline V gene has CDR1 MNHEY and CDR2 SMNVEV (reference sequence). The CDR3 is CASSLLGTNNEQFF.

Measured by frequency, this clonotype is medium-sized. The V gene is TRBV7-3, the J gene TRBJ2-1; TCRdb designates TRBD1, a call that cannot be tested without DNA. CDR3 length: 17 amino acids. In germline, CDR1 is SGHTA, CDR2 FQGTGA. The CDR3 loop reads CASSYGGQASSYNEQFF.

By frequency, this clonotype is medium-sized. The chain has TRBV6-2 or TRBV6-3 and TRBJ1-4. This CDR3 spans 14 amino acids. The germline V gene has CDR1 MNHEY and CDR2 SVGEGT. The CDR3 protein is CASSYREEDEKLFF.

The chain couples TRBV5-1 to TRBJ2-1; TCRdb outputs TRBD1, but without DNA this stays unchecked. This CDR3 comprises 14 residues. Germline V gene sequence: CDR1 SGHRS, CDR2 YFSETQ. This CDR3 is CASSPGTLYNEQFF.

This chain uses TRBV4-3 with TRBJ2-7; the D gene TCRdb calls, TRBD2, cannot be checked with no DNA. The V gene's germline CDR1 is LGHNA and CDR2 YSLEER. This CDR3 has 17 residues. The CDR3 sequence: CASSQDLGLAGVYEQYF.

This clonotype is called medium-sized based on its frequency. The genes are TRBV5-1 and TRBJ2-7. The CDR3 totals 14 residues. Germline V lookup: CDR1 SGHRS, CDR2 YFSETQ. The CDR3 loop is CASSLNGVSYEQYF.

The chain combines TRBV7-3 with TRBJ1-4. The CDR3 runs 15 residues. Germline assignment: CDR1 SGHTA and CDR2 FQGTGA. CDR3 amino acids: CASSSGGGANEKLFF. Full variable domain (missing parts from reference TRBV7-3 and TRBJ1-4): GAGVSQTPSNKVTEKGKYVELRCDPISGHTALYWYRQSLGQGPEFLIYFQGTGAADDSGLPNDRFFAVRPEGSVSTLKIQRTERGDSAVYLCASSSGGGANEKLFFGSGTQLSVL.

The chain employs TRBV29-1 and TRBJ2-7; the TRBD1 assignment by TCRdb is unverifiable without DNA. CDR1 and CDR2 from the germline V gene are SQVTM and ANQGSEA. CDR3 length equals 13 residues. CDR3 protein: CSVEAGPSYEQYF.

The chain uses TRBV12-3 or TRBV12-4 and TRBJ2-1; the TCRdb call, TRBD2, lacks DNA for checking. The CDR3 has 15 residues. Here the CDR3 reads CASRAGLAVNNEQFF.

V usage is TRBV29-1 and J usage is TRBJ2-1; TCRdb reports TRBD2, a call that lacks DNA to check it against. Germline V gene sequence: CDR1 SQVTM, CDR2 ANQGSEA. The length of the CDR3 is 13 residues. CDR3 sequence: CSVVLADYNEQFF.

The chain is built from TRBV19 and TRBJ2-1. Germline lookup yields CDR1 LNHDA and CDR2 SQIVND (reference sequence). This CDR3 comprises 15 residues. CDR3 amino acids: CASKDDGSSYNEQFF.

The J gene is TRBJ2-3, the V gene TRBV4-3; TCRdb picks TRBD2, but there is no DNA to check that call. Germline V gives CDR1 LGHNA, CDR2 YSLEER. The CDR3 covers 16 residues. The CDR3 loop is CASSPQGLAGADTQYF.

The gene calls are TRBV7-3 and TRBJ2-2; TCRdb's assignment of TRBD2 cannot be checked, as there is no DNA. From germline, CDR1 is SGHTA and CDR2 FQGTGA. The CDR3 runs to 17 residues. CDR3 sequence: CASSLNPAGGPTGELFF.

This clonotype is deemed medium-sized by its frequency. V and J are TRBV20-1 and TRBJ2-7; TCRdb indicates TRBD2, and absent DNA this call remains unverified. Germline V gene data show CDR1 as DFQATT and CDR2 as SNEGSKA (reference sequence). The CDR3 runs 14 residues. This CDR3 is CSASRLAEPYEQYF.

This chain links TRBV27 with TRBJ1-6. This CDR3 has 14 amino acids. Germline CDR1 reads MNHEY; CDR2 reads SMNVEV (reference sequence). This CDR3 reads CASSGAQGPTPLHF.

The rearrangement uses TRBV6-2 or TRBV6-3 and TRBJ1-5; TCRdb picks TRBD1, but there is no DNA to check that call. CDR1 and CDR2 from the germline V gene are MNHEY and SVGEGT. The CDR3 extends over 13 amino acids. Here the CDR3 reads CASSRDSNQPQHF.

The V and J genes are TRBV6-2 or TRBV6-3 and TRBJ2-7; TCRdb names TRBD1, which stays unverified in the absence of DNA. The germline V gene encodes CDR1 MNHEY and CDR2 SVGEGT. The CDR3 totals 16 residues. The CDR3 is CASTPIRTVSSYEQYF.

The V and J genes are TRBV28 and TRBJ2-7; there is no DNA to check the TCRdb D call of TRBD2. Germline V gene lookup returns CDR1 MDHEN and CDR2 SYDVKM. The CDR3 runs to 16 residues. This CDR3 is CASSFWSRDLPYEQYF. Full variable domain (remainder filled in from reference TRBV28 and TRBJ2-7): DVKVTQSSRYLVKRTGEKVFLECVQDMDHENMFWYRQDPGLGLRLIYFSYDVKMKEKGDIPEGYSVSREKKERFSLILESASTNQTSMYLCASSFWSRDLPYEQYFGPGTRLTVT.